This T cell receptor beta chain originates from a study of blood T cells in healthy people across ages. This clonotype was seen many times. Antigen unknown. V lost 4 bases, J lost 4 bases, and 2 bases stayed unmatched. This CDR3 spans 13 amino acids. Primed by a sample-barcoded 5' primer and a J-beta primer mix, a second PCR proceeded for roughly 6 to 12 cycles. At least 3 million CDR3-containing paired-end reads were obtained per sample. TCRdb re-called the 5' RACE reads with MiXCR, one entry per CDR3 protein. The sample has 350,000 to 450,000 distinct CDR3 sequences, roughly half seen once. Findings and limits, study-wide: Expanded clonotype shifts may have been confounded, as the donors had an unknown CMV status. Long-lived donors carried more naive CD4+ cells and greater diversity than aged donors.

Sequencing used blood. The TCR comes from a man in his 60s in good health. This chain joins TRBV12-3 or TRBV12-4 and TRBJ2-5; 8 bases agree with TRBD1. For the CDR3, the DNA is TGTGCCAGCAGTTCCGGGACAGGAGAGACCCAGTACTTC. It translates to CASSSGTGETQYF.